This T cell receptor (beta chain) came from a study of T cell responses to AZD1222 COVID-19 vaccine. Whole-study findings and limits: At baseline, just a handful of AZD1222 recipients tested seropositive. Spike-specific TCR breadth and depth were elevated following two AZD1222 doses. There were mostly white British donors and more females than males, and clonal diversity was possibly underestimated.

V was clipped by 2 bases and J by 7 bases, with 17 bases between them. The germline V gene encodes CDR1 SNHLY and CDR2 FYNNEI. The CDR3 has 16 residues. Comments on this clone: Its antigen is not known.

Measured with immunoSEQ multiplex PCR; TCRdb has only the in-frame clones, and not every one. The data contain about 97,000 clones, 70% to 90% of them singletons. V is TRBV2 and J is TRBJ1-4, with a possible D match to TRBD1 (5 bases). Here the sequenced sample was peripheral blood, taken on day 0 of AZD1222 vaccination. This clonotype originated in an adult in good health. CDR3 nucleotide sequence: TGTGCCAGCAGTGAACAGGTGTTCGGGGGTACTGAAAAACTGTTTTTT. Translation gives CASSEQVFGGTEKLFF.